This T cell receptor beta chain was sequenced in a study of T-cell memory formation after mild COVID-19. This clonotype was recorded many times. TCRdb re-called the 5' RACE reads with MiXCR, one entry per CDR3 protein. The repertoire consists of around 340,000 distinct CDR3 sequences, with about an eighth occurring once and the leading ten covering 20% to 25%. This clonotype was sampled from a man aged 18 to 30 who had mild COVID-19 (a few samples of this study predate the infection). Cell type and time point are not known. The sequenced sample was PBMCs or a T cell subset sorted from them (not recorded which).

The CDR3 nucleotides are TGCAGTGCGCCAAGGGACAGGGGTGGAGAGCAGTTCTTC. Translated: CSAPRDRGGEQFF. The V gene is TRBV20-1, the J gene TRBJ2-1, with TRBD1 identical over 10 bases. The ends lost 6 bases at V and 10 bases at J; junction bases unmatched: 9. Germline assignment: CDR1 DFQATT and CDR2 SNEGSKA (reference sequence). The length of the CDR3 is 13 residues.